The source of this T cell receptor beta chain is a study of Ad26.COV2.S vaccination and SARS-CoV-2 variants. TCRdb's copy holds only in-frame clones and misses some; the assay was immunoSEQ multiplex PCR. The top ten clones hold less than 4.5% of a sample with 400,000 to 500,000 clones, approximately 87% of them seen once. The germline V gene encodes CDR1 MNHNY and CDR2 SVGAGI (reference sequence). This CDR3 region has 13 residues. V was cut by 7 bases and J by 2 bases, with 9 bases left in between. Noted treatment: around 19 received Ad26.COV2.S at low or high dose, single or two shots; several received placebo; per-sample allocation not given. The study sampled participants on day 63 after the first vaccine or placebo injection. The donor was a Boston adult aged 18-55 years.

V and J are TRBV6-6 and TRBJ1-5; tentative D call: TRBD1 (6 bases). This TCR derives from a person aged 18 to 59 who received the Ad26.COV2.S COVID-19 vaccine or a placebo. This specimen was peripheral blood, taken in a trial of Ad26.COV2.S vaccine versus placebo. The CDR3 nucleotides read TGTGCCAGCAAACAGGGTCGCAATCAGCCCCAGCATTTT. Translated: CASKQGRNQPQHF.